This T cell receptor (beta chain) was obtained from a study of cytomegalovirus exposure and HLA in healthy donors. Findings of the study overall: Analyses of presence and absence presupposed an approximately uniform sequencing depth across donors.

PCR primers comprised 60 Vbeta and 13 Jbeta primers. Libraries were prepared by immunoSEQ multiplex PCR; TCRdb keeps only in-frame clonotypes and omits some of them. The sample holds hundreds of thousands of clones, almost 85% seen once. The sample holds a few counts of this clone. Its antigen is still unknown. The TCR originated in a woman between 35 and 50 years old in good health and CMV-seronegative. Sequenced: PBMCs.

The CDR3 DNA follows: TGTGCCAGCAGCTTCCGGGGGGCCCCCGAGCAGTACTTC. This sequence encodes CASSFRGAPEQYF. This chain links TRBV5-4 with TRBJ2-7, with D maybe TRBD2 (7 bases). The V end lost 2 bases, the J end lost 6 bases, and 12 bases lay between the germline ends. CDR3 length: 13 residues. CDR1 SGHNT and CDR2 YYREEE come from the germline V gene (reference sequence).